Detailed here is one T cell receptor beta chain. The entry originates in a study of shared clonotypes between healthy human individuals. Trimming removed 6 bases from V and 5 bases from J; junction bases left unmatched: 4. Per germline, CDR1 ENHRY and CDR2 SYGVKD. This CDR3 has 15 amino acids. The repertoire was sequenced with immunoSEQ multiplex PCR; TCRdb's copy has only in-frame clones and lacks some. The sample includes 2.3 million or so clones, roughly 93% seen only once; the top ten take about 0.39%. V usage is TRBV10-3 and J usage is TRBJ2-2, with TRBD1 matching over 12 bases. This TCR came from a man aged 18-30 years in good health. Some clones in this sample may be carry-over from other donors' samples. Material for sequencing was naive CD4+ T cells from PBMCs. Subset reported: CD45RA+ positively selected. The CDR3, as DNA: TGTGCCATCAGCCCGGGACAGGGGGCAACCGGGGAGCTGTTTTTT. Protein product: CAISPGQGATGELFF.